The 10 T cell receptor beta chains reported below all come from one sample, sequenced in a study of T cell responses to AZD1222 COVID-19 vaccine. The assay was immunoSEQ multiplex PCR, and TCRdb's table has in-frame clones only and misses some. The data contain 75,000 to 90,000 clones, roughly 80% of them seen just once; the ten biggest clones take up around 20%. The material sequenced was peripheral blood, taken on day 0 of AZD1222 vaccination. These receptors were taken from an adult in good health.

The gene calls are TRBV6-2 or TRBV6-3 and TRBJ2-7; 9 nucleotides align to TRBD2. V was clipped by 0 bases and J by 3 bases; unmatched bases: 12. The CDR3 extends over 18 amino acids. The V gene's germline CDR1 is MNHEY and CDR2 SVGEGT. The DNA of the CDR3 is TGTGCCAGCAGTTACTCGATCTCGCGTAGCGGGAGCGTCTACGAGCAGTACTTC. Amino acid sequence: CASSYSISRSGSVYEQYF.

V and J are TRBV19 and TRBJ1-1; TRBD1 is a possible D gene (6 bases). The CDR3 has 14 amino acids. Trimming cost V 3 bases and J 4 bases, with 12 bases left between them. CDR1 and CDR2 from the germline V gene are LNHDA and SQIVND (reference sequence). Here the CDR3 reads CASSMGRGPTEAFF. For the CDR3, the DNA is TGTGCCAGTAGTATGGGGCGGGGGCCCACTGAAGCTTTCTTT. Full variable domain (remainder filled in from reference TRBV19 and TRBJ1-1): DGGITQSPKYLFRKEGQNVTLSCEQNLNHDAMYWYRQDPGQGLRLIYYSQIVNDFQKGDIAEGYSVSREKKESFPLTVTSAQKNPTAFYLCASSMGRGPTEAFFGQGTRLTVV.

The chain carries TRBV18 and TRBJ1-3; TRBD1 is a possible D gene (6 bases). V lost 4 bases and J lost 2, with 15 bases in between. The CDR3 covers 16 residues. Germline V gene lookup returns CDR1 KGHSH and CDR2 LQKENI. The CDR3 loop reads CASSRQVGGPGNTIYF. As DNA, the CDR3 is TGTGCCAGCTCACGCCAGGTTGGGGGGCCTGGAAACACCATATATTTT.

The CDR3 DNA sequence: TGTGCCATCAGTGAGCCACACAGGGGGCGCGGGGAGACCCAGTACTTC. Its translation: CAISEPHRGRGETQYF. This sequence joins TRBV10-3 and TRBJ2-5; 9 bases align to TRBD1. The CDR3 loop spans 16 amino acids. J lost 5 bases, V lost 2 bases, and 9 bases had no gene match. Looked up from germline, CDR1 is ENHRY and CDR2 is SYGVKD.

V is TRBV5-6 and J is TRBJ2-7, with 10 nucleotides matching TRBD2. The CDR3 is 16 amino acids. Germline CDR1 reads SGHDT; CDR2 reads YYEEEE. V shed 2 bases and J 3 bases; nucleotides not matched to a gene: 8. The CDR3 spells CASSFIPGLANYEQYF. In DNA, the CDR3 is TGTGCCAGCAGCTTTATTCCGGGACTAGCGAACTACGAGCAGTACTTC.

In this sample, this clone turned up a few times. The V and J genes are TRBV29-1 and TRBJ2-1; D is perhaps TRBD1 (6 bases). V was trimmed by 6 bases and J by 3 bases, leaving 9 bases between them. The CDR3 runs to 12 residues. CDR1 is SQVTM, CDR2 ANQGSEA, per germline. In nucleotides, the CDR3 is TGCAGCGTGCGAGGGGGCTACAATGAGCAGTTCTTC. Its translation is CSVRGGYNEQFF.

The gene calls are TRBV2 and TRBJ2-5, with D uncertain. The germline gives CDR1 SNHLY, CDR2 FYNNEI. This CDR3 is 12 amino acids long. The V and J ends lost 7 bases and 5 bases respectively, with 11 bases between them. This CDR3 is CASKLVVETQYF. The CDR3 DNA sequence: TGTGCCAGCAAATTGGTTGTGGAGACCCAGTACTTC.

The chain uses TRBV4-3 and TRBJ2-3; 7 nucleotides agree with TRBD2. The CDR3 spans 14 residues. J lost 4 bases, V lost 2 bases, and 3 bases had no gene match. Germline CDR1 reads LGHNA; CDR2 reads YSLEER. Written as DNA, the CDR3 is TGCGCCAGCAGCCAACTACTAGCGTCAGATACGCAGTATTTT. This gives the protein CASSQLLASDTQYF.

This clone was seen just once. The chain uses TRBV27 and TRBJ2-3; 10 bases fit TRBD2. CDR3 length: 14 residues. In germline, CDR1 is MNHEY, CDR2 SMNVEV (reference sequence). The V and J ends lost 7 bases and 5 bases, in that order; junction bases with no gene match: 6. CDR3 nucleotide sequence: TGTGCCAGCACCCCAGCGGGAGGGCTAGATACGCAGTATTTT. Its translation is CASTPAGGLDTQYF.

The chain couples TRBV14 to TRBJ2-2, with D perhaps assigned TRBD1 or TRBD2 (5 bases each). Germline V lookup: CDR1 SGHDN, CDR2 FVKESK. This CDR3 has 13 amino acids. The V end was cut by 4 bases, the J end by 7 bases, with 10 bases between. The CDR3 nucleotides are TGTGCCAGCAGCCCGCTGGGGGACGGGGAGCTGTTTTTT. Residues: CASSPLGDGELFF.